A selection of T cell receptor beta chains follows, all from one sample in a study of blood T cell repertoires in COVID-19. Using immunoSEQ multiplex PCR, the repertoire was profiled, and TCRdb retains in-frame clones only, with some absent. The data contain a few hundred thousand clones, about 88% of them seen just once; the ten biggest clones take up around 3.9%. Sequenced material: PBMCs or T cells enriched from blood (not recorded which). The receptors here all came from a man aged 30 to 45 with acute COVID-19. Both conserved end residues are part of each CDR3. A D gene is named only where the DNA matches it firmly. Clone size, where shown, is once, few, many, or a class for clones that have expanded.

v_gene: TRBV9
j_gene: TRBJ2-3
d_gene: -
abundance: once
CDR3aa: CATRDLGTDTQYF
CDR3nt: TGTGCCACACGGGACTTGGGCACAGATACGCAGTATTTT

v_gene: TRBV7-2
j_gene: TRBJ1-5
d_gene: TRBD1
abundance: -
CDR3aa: CASSPQTGGGNQPQHF
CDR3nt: TGTGCCAGCAGCCCTCAGACAGGGGGCGGCAATCAGCCCCAGCATTTT

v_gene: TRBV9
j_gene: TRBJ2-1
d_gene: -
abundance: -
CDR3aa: CASSPQRASYNEQFF
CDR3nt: TGTGCCAGCAGCCCTCAGCGGGCCTCCTACAATGAGCAGTTCTTC

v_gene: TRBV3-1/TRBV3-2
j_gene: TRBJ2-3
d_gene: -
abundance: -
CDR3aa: CASSEGGGWTQYF
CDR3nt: TGTGCCAGCAGCGAGGGGGGGGGCTGGACGCAGTATTTT

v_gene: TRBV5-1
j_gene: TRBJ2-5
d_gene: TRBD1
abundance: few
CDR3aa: CASSSEQGAETQYF
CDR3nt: TGCGCCAGCAGCTCGGAACAGGGGGCTGAGACCCAGTACTTC

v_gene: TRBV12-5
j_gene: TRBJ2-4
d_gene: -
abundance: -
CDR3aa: CASGLVRGELGIQYF
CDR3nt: TGTGCTAGTGGTTTGGTACGCGGAGAGTTGGGCATTCAGTACTTC

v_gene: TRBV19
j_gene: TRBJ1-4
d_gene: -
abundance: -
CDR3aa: CASSIEARTPNEKLFF
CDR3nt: TGTGCCAGTAGTATAGAGGCTCGGACACCTAATGAAAAACTGTTTTTT

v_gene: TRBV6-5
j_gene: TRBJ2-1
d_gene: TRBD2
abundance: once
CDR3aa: CASRVGTSGYNEQFF
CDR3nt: TGTGCCAGCAGGGTTGGGACTAGCGGGTACAATGAGCAGTTCTTC

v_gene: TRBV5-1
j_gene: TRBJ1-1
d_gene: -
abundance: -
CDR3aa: CASSLAVENTEAFF
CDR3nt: TGTGCCAGCAGCTTGGCCGTAGAGAACACTGAAGCTTTCTTT

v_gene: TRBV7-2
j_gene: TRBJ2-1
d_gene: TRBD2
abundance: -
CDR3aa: CASSLSGGRDNEQFF
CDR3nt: TGTGCCAGCAGCTTAAGCGGGGGGAGAGACAATGAGCAGTTCTTC